The 15 T cell receptor beta chains below were found in one sample sequenced in a study of OX40 agonist ivuxolimab in advanced cancers. Some clones are missing from TCRdb's copy, which holds only in-frame ones; the method was immunoSEQ multiplex PCR. The top ten hold roughly 1.5% of the sample, which has some 98,000 clones, roughly four fifths seen once. The source was CD4+ or CD8+ T cells sorted from blood, collected in a trial of the OX40 agonist ivuxolimab. The receptors were sampled from an adult with an advanced solid tumor such as melanoma, head and neck, liver or kidney cancer.

This sequence joins TRBV19 and TRBJ1-2, with D possibly TRBD1 on 6 matching bases. Germline V gene sequence: CDR1 LNHDA, CDR2 SQIVND (reference sequence). This CDR3 has 13 amino acids. The V gene lost 4 bases and the J gene lost 7 bases, with 13 bases spanning the gap. DNA for the CDR3: TGTGCCAGTAGTACCACAGGGAACGGTGGCTACACCTTC. Translation gives CASSTTGNGGYTF.

The gene calls are TRBV19 and TRBJ2-1; tentatively, D is TRBD1 (6 bases). This CDR3 is built from 11 residues. CDR1 is LNHDA and CDR2 is SQIVND in the germline V gene (reference sequence). V gave up 5 bases and J gave up 8 bases, with 7 bases separating them. The CDR3 protein is CASSGGYEQFF. The CDR3 DNA sequence: TGTGCCAGTAGTGGGGGCTATGAGCAGTTCTTC.

V is TRBV2 and J is TRBJ2-3, with TRBD2 matching over 9 bases. The germline V gene has CDR1 SNHLY and CDR2 FYNNEI. The CDR3 runs 13 residues. The junction had 7 bases not matched to a gene; V was cut back by 4 bases and J by 11 bases. DNA of the CDR3: TGTGCCAGCAGTGGTTTGCGGGAGGGGGGGCAGTATTTT. It yields the protein CASSGLREGGQYF.

The V call is TRBV2, the J call TRBJ2-4, with D possibly being TRBD1 (6 bases). In germline, CDR1 is SNHLY, CDR2 FYNNEI. The CDR3 totals 13 residues. V was trimmed by 6 bases and J by 8 bases, leaving 14 bases between them. CDR3 nucleotide sequence: TGTGCCAGCAGAAATCCACAGGGATACATTCAGTACTTC. Amino acids: CASRNPQGYIQYF.

V is TRBV18 and J is TRBJ2-7; D is unclear. Looked up from germline, CDR1 is KGHSH and CDR2 is LQKENI. The CDR3 contains 14 residues. The V gene lost 5 bases and the J gene lost 0 bases, with 11 bases spanning the gap. For the CDR3, the DNA is TGTGCCAGCTCATCCCCCGAGTCCTCCTACGAGCAGTACTTC. Translation: CASSSPESSYEQYF. Full variable domain (rest looked up from reference TRBV18 and TRBJ2-7): NAGVMQNPRHLVRRRGQEARLRCSPMKGHSHVYWYRQLPEEGLKFMVYLQKENIIDESGMPKERFSAEFPKEGPSILRIQQVVRGDSAAYFCASSSPESSYEQYFGPGTRLTVT.

The chain is built from TRBV5-1 and TRBJ2-3, with 8 bases identical to TRBD2. Losses at the gene ends were 0 bases for V and 5 bases for J; bases not matched to a gene: 5. The CDR3 totals 15 residues. CDR1 and CDR2 from the germline V gene are SGHRS and YFSETQ. The CDR3 sequence: CASSLEAGAVDTQYF. The CDR3 DNA is TGCGCCAGCAGCTTGGAAGCGGGAGCGGTAGATACGCAGTATTTT.

In this sample, this clone turned up a few times. The limits of the CDR3 on the DNA are not certain, so only TCRdb's listed CDR3 is given. V gene TRBV6-5 combines with J gene TRBJ1-2. The CDR3 is 12 residues long, ends included. CDR1 and CDR2 (germline): MNHEY, SVGAGI. The CDR3 here is CASSSSGSGYTF.

V is TRBV7-9 and J is TRBJ2-7; 9 bases map to TRBD1. The V gene end was trimmed by 4 bases and the J gene end by 3 bases; junction bases not matched to a gene: 7. CDR1 is SEHNR and CDR2 is FQNEAQ in the germline V gene (reference sequence). CDR3 length: 15 amino acids. The CDR3 DNA reads TGTGCCAGCAGCTCGGCCGGGACAGGGCTCTACGAGCAGTACTTC. Protein product: CASSSAGTGLYEQYF.

CDR3 nucleotide sequence: TGTGCCAGCTCACCACAAGGCGATGAGCAGTTCTTC. Translating it yields CASSPQGDEQFF. The chain has TRBV18 and TRBJ2-1; D remains unclear. From germline, CDR1 is KGHSH and CDR2 LQKENI. V gave up 1 base and J gave up 8 bases, with 6 bases separating them. This CDR3 is built from 12 residues.

This clone was seen only a few times. The chain uses TRBV6-4 and TRBJ1-6, with D possibly being TRBD1 (6 bases). The CDR3 contains 14 residues. The germline V gene encodes CDR1 MRHNA and CDR2 SNTAGT. Deletions cut 5 bases from V and 7 bases from J, with 12 bases between. Here the CDR3 DNA reads TGTGCCAGCAGTTCGACAGGTGGGAATTCACCCCTCCACTTT. Its protein product is CASSSTGGNSPLHF.

This clone was detected only once. DNA for the CDR3: TGTGCCAGCAGTGCCAGAGCCTACGAGCAGTACTTC. This gives the protein CASSARAYEQYF. The chain is built from TRBV2 and TRBJ2-7; no clear D. There are 12 residues in the CDR3. Germline CDR1 is SNHLY and CDR2 is FYNNEI. Between the trimmed V and J ends, which lost 4 bases and 2 bases, there was a span of 6 bases.

The chain joins TRBV6-1 to TRBJ2-3; D call uncertain. Germline CDR1 and CDR2: MNHNS and SASEGT. The CDR3 runs to 12 residues. Trimming left V 7 bases short and J 4 bases short, with 9 bases between. The CDR3 loop is CASTSPPDTQYF. Written as DNA, the CDR3 is TGTGCCAGCACCTCTCCCCCAGATACGCAGTATTTT.

The chain has TRBV18 and TRBJ2-3; 8 bases line up with TRBD2. V lost 8 bases, J lost 4 bases, and 5 bases stayed unmatched. The germline CDR1 and CDR2 sequences are KGHSH and LQKENI. The CDR3 covers 13 residues. This CDR3 is CASLSTSADTQYF. In DNA form, the CDR3 reads TGTGCCAGCCTATCGACTAGCGCAGATACGCAGTATTTT.

The rearrangement uses TRBV6-1 and TRBJ2-7; the match to TRBD2 covers 13 bases. The V and J ends lost 10 bases and 8 bases, in that order; junction bases with no gene match: 8. The germline V gene has CDR1 MNHNS and CDR2 SASEGT. CDR3 length: 13 residues. The CDR3 nucleotides are TGTGCCATTTCCTCCGGGACTAGCGGGAAGCAGTACTTC. Protein product: CAISSGTSGKQYF.

The chain couples TRBV19 to TRBJ2-3; weak D call: TRBD2 (6 bases). Germline CDR1 is LNHDA and CDR2 is SQIVND (reference sequence). With 6 bases removed from V and 0 bases from J, the gap between germline ends came to 31 bases. CDR3 length: 21 residues. In nucleotides, the CDR3 is TGTGCCAGTAGCCCCTTCCCGGGACTCATACGATTGAGTACTAGCACAGATACGCAGTATTTT. This sequence encodes CASSPFPGLIRLSTSTDTQYF.